A selection of T cell receptor beta chains follows, all from one sample in a study of CD8 T cells in Susac syndrome. Each CDR3 protein gets one entry after TCRdb re-called the immunoSEQ multiplex PCR reads with MiXCR. The sample lists about 140,000 distinct CDR3 sequences, approximately 95% occurring once. Sequencing input: CD4+ T cells from PBMCs. These receptors all stem from a human donor with Susac syndrome. CDR3s include the opening cysteine and the closing phenylalanine or tryptophan. D genes are given only for firm matches. Size is omitted from some rows. Given values are once, few, many or a class for expanded clones.

clone_size	v_call	d_call	j_call	cdr3_aa	cdr3_nt
-	TRBV20-1	-	TRBJ2-3	CSAPKAGGTQYF	TGCAGTGCTCCCAAGGCGGGTGGCACGCAGTATTTT
-	TRBV20-1	-	TRBJ2-1	CSASTVARHNEQFF	TGCAGTGCTAGTACGGTAGCGAGACACAATGAGCAGTTCTTC
-	TRBV5-1	-	TRBJ1-2	CASSLQGTDYGYTF	TGCGCCAGCAGCTTGCAGGGGACGGACTATGGCTACACCTTC
-	TRBV24-1	TRBD2	TRBJ2-3	CATSEAGTSGTQYF	TGTGCCACCAGTGAAGCCGGGACTAGCGGGACGCAGTATTTT
-	TRBV14	TRBD2	TRBJ2-3	CASSLGLARRETDTQYF	TGTGCCAGCAGCCTGGGACTAGCCAGACGCGAGACAGATACGCAGTATTTT
few	TRBV7-9	TRBD1	TRBJ2-1	CASSPRTGYNEQFF	TGTGCCAGCAGTCCACGGACAGGGTACAATGAGCAGTTCTTC
-	TRBV28	TRBD1	TRBJ2-5	CASSLDRQGALEETQYF	TGTGCCAGCAGTTTGGACCGACAGGGGGCGCTTGAGGAGACCCAGTACTTC
-	TRBV29-1	-	TRBJ2-5	CSVESGVETQYF	TGCAGCGTTGAATCAGGGGTCGAGACCCAGTACTTC
-	TRBV30	-	TRBJ1-6	CALIRGSFSPLHF	TGTGCCTTGATACGGGGGAGCTTTTCACCCCTCCACTTT
-	TRBV12-3/TRBV12-4	-	TRBJ2-2	CASCGINTGELFF	TGTGCCAGCTGTGGTATCAACACCGGGGAGCTGTTTTTT
-	TRBV30	TRBD1	TRBJ2-7	CAWSRDRGIPEQYF	TGTGCCTGGAGCCGGGACAGGGGGATTCCCGAGCAGTACTTC
-	TRBV6-1	-	TRBJ2-5	CASSRGGETQYF	TGTGCCAGCAGCAGAGGGGGAGAGACCCAGTACTTC
once	TRBV6-2/TRBV6-3	-	TRBJ1-5	CASSFGLGQHF	TGTGCCAGCAGTTTCGGCCTCGGGCAGCATTTT
-	TRBV20-1	TRBD2	TRBJ2-1	CSARGTSGINEQFF	TGCAGTGCTAGGGGGACTAGCGGGATCAATGAGCAGTTCTTC
-	TRBV27	-	TRBJ2-7	CASRRGYEQYF	TGTGCCAGCAGGAGGGGTTACGAGCAGTACTTC
-	TRBV5-1	TRBD1	TRBJ2-5	CASSYGQEETQYF	TGCGCCAGCAGCTACGGACAGGAAGAGACCCAGTACTTC
-	TRBV20-1	-	TRBJ1-5	CSASKDGNSNQPQHF	TGCAGTGCTAGCAAGGACGGTAATAGCAATCAGCCCCAGCATTTT
-	TRBV19	TRBD2	TRBJ2-1	CASSSGTSGRYLFF	TGTGCCAGTAGTTCCGGGACTAGCGGGAGGTATCTGTTCTTC
-	TRBV12-3/TRBV12-4	-	TRBJ2-1	CASSLFAGSYNEQFF	TGTGCCAGCAGCCTATTTGCGGGCTCCTACAATGAGCAGTTCTTC
-	TRBV5-1	-	TRBJ2-1	CASSLMYNEQFF	TGCGCCAGCAGCTTAATGTACAATGAGCAGTTCTTC
once	TRBV4-1	TRBD2	TRBJ2-7	CASSQVPSTSGGRSYEQYF	TGCGCCAGCAGCCAAGTCCCCTCTACTAGCGGGGGGCGCTCCTACGAGCAGTACTTC
-	TRBV20-1	-	TRBJ2-1	CSASSGRDYNEQFF	TGCAGTGCTAGCAGCGGAAGAGACTACAATGAGCAGTTCTTC
-	TRBV2	-	TRBJ2-1	CASSELGLRLNEQFF	TGTGCCAGCAGTGAACTGGGACTGCGGCTCAATGAGCAGTTCTTC
-	TRBV4-1	-	TRBJ2-3	CASSQESLGGASTDTQYF	TGCGCCAGCAGCCAAGAGTCCCTCGGGGGAGCTAGCACAGATACGCAGTATTTT
-	TRBV30	-	TRBJ1-3	CAWSPILWQGKALIPGNTIYF	TGTGCCTGGAGCCCCATCTTATGGCAGGGGAAGGCTTTAATTCCTGGAAACACCATATATTTT
-	TRBV7-2	-	TRBJ2-7	CASSLQGSVHEQYF	TGTGCCAGCAGCTTGCAGGGTTCGGTGCACGAGCAGTACTTC
-	TRBV3-1	TRBD2	TRBJ2-7	CASSPPGLAGYEQYF	TGTGCCAGCAGCCCCCCGGGACTAGCGGGATACGAGCAGTACTTC